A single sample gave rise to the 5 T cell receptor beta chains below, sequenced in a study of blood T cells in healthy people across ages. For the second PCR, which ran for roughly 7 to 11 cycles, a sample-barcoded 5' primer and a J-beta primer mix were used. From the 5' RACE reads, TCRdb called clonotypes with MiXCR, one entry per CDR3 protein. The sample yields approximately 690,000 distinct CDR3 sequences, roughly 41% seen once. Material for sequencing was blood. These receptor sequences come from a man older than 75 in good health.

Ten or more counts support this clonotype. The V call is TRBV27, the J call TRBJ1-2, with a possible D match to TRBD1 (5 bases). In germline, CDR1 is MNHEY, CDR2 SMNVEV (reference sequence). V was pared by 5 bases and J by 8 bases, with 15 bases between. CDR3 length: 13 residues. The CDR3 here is CASSVAAGDGYTF. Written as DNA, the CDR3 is TGTGCCAGCAGTGTAGCGGCGGGGGACGGCTACACCTTC.

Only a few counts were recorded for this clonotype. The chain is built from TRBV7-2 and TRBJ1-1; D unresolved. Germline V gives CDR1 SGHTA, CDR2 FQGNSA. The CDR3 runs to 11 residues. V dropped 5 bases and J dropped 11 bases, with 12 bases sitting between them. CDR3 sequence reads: CASSQSSRAFF. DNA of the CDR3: TGTGCCAGCAGCCAGTCGTCTAGGGCTTTCTTT.

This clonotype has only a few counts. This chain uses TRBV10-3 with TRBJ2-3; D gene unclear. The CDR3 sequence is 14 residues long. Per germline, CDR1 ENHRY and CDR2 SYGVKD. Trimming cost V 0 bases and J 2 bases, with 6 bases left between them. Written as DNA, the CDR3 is TGTGCCATCAGTGAGTCGACCCCCACAGATACGCAGTATTTT. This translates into CAISESTPTDTQYF.

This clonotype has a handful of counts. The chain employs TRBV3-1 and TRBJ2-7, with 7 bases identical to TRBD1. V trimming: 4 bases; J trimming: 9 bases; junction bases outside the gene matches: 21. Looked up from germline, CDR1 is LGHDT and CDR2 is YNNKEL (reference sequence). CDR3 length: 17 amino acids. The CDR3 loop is CASSPPDRILPDGPQYF. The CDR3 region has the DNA TGTGCCAGCAGCCCCCCGGACAGGATCCTCCCGGATGGTCCGCAGTACTTC.

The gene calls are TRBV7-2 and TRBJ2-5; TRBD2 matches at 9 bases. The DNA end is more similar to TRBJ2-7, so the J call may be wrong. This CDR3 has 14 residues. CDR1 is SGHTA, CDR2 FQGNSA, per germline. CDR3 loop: CASSGAGGNLEQYF. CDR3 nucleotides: TGTGCCAGCAGCGGGGCGGGAGGGAATCTCGAGCAGTACTTC.